These 3 T cell receptor beta chains came from one sample sequenced in a study of blood T cell repertoires in COVID-19 (dated by TCRdb to the early 2020s). Library construction relied on the immunoSEQ multiplex PCR assay. TCRdb holds this immuneACCESS table with in-frame rearrangements only. Some clones are missing; in checked studies, unresolved V genes explain under half, and the rest has no known cause. The sample contains under 300,000 clones, about nine tenths of them found a single time. About 6% of the sample lies in the top ten. The sequencing input was PBMCs or T cells enriched from blood (not recorded which). These receptors were taken from a woman younger than 45 with acute COVID-19.

The V and J genes are TRBV6-1 and TRBJ2-7; TRBD2 matches at 7 bases. The CDR3 totals 16 residues. The germline CDR1 and CDR2 sequences are MNHNS and SASEGT. Trimming took 3 bases from V and 1 from J; bases not matched to a gene: 9. The DNA for the CDR3 is TGTGCCAGCAGTGATTACTGGGGGGGGAGTTCCTACGAGCAGTACTTC. It encodes CASSDYWGGSSYEQYF.

The rearrangement links TRBV29-1 to TRBJ1-1, with 8 nucleotides matching TRBD1. The CDR3 sequence is 14 residues long. J lost 1 base, V lost 6 bases, and 7 bases had no gene match. The germline CDR1 and CDR2 sequences are SQVTM and ANQGSEA. CDR3 bases: TGCAGCGTCGATAGACAGGGGAGGAACACTGAAGCTTTCTTT. It encodes CSVDRQGRNTEAFF. Together with reference TRBV29-1 and TRBJ1-1, the CDR3 gives the full variable domain: SAVISQKPSRDICQRGTSLTIQCQVDSQVTMMFWYRQQPGQSLTLIATANQGSEATYESGFVIDKFPISRPNLTFSTLTVSNMSPEDSSIYLCSVDRQGRNTEAFFGQGTRLTVV.

The chain joins TRBV7-2 to TRBJ1-4; 12 bases are shared with TRBD1. Germline V gene lookup returns CDR1 SGHTA and CDR2 FQGNSA. V trimming: 5 bases; J trimming: 7 bases; junction bases outside the gene matches: 2. This CDR3 is built from 14 residues. CDR3 loop: CASSLGQGAEKLFF. CDR3 in DNA: TGTGCCAGCAGCCTGGGACAGGGGGCTGAAAAACTGTTTTTT.